This T cell receptor (beta chain) was documented in a study of radiotherapy plus CTLA-4 blockade in lung cancer. Between the trimmed V and J ends, which lost 3 bases and 5 bases, there was a span of 10 bases. Germline V gives CDR1 SGHAT, CDR2 FQDESV (reference sequence). The CDR3 loop spans 13 amino acids. TCRdb keeps only in-frame clones here, not all; method: immunoSEQ multiplex PCR. There are roughly 120,000 clones in the sample; about four fifths occur only once, and 5.2% lies in the top ten. V and J are TRBV11-1 and TRBJ2-5, with D possibly being TRBD2 (6 bases). The receptor was isolated from a human donor with non-small cell lung cancer who had a partial response to radiotherapy plus ipilimumab. The starting material was peripheral blood, obtained from a patient treated with radiotherapy plus ipilimumab. This CDR3 reads CASSLGGRETQYF. CDR3 in DNA: TGTGCCAGCAGCTTGGGGGGACGCGAGACCCAGTACTTC.